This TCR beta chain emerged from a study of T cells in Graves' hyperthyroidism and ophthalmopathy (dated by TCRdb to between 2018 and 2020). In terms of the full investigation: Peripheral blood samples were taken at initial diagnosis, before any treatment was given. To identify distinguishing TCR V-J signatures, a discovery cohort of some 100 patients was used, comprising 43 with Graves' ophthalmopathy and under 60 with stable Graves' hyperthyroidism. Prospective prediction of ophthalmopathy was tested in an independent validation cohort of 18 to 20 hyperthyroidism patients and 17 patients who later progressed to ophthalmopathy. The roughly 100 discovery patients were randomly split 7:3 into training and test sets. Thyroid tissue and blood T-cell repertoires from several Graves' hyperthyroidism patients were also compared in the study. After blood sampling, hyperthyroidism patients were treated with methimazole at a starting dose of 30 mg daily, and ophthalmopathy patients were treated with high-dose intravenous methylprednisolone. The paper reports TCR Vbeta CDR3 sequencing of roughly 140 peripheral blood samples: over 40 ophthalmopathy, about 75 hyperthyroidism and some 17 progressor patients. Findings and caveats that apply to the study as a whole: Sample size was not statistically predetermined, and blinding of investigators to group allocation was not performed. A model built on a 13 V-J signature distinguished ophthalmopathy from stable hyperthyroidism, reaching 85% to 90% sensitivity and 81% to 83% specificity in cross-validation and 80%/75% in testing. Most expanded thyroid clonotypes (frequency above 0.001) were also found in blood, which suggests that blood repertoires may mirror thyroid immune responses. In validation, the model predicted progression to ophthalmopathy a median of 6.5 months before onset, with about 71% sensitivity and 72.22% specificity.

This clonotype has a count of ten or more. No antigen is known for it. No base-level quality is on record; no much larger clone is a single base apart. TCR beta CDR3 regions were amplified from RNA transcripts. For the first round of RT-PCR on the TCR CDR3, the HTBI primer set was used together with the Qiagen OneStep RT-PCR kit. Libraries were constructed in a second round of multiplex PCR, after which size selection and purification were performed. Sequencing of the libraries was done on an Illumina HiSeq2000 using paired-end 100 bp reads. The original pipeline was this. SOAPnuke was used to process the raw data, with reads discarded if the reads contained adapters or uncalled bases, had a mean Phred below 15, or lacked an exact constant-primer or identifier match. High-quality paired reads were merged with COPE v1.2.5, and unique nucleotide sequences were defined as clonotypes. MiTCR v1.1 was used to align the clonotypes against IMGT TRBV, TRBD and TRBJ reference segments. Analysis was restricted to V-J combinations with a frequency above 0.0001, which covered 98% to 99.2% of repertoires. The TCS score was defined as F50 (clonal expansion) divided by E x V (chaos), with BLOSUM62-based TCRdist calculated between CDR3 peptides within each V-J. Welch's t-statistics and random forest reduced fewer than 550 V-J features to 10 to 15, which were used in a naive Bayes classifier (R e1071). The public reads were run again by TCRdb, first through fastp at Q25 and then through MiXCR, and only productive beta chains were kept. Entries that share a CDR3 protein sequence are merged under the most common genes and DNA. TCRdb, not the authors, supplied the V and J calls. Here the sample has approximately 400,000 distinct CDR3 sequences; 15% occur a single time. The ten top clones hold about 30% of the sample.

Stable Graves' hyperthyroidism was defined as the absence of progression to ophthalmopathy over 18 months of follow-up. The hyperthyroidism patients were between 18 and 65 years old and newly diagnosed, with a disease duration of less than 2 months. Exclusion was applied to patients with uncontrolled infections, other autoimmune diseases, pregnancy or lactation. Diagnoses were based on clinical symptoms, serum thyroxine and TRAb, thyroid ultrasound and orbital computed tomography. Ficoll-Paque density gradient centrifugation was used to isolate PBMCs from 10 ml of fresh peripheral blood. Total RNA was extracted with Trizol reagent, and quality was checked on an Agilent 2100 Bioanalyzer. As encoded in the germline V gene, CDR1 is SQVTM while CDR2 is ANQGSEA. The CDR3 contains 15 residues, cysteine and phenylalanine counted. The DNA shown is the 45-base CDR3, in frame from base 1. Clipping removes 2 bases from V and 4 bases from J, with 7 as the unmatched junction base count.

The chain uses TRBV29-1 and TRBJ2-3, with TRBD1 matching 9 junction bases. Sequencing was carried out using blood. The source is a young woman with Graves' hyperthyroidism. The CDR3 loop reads CSVEPGQGISDTQYF. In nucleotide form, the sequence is TGCAGCGTTGAACCGGGACAGGGCATTTCAGATACGCAGTATTTT.